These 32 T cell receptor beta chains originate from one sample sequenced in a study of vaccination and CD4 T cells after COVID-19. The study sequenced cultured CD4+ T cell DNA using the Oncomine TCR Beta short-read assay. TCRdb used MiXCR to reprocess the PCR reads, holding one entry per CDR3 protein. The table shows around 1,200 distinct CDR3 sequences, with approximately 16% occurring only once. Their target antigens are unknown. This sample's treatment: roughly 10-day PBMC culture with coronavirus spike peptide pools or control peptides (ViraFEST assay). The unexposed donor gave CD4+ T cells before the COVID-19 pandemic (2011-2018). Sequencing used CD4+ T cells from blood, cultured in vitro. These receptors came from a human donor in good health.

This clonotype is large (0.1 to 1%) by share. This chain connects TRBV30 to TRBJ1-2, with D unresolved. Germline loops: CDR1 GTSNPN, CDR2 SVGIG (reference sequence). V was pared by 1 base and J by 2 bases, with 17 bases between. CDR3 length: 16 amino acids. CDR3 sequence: CAWSGGEDGRNYGYTF. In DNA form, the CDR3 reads TGTGCCTGGAGTGGTGGCGAGGACGGGCGCAACTATGGCTACACCTTC.

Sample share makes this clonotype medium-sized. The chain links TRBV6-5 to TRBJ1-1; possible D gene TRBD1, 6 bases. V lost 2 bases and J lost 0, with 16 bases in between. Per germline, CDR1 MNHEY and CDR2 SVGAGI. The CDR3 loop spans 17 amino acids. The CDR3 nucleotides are TGTGCCAGCAGTTACCATACCCTACAGGGTATGAACACTGAAGCTTTCTTT. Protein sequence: CASSYHTLQGMNTEAFF.

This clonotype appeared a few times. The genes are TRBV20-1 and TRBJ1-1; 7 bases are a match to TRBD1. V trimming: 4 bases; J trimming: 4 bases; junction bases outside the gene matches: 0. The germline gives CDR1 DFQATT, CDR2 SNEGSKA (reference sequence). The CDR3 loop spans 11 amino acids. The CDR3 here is CSATGGTEAFF. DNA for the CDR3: TGCAGTGCTACAGGGGGCACTGAAGCTTTCTTT.

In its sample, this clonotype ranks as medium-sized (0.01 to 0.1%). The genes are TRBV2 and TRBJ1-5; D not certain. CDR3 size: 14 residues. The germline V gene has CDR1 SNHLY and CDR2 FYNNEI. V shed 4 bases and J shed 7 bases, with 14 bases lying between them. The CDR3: CASSVGFSGQPQHF. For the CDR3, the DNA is TGTGCCAGCAGTGTTGGGTTCTCGGGGCAGCCCCAGCATTTT.

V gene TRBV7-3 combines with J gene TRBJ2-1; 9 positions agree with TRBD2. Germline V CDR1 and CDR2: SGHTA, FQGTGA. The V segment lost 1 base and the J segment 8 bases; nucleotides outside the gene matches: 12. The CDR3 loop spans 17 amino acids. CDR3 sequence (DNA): TGTGCCAGCAGCTTAATGGTTGGGCGGGGGGGATCTGATGAGCAGTTCTTC. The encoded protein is CASSLMVGRGGSDEQFF.

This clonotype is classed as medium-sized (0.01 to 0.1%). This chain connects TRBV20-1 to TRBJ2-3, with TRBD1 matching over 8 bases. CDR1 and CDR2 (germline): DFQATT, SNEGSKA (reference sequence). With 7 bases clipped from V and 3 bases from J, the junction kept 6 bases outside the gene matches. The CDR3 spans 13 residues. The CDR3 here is CSVPDRGTDTQYF. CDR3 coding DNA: TGCAGTGTCCCCGACAGGGGTACAGATACGCAGTATTTT.

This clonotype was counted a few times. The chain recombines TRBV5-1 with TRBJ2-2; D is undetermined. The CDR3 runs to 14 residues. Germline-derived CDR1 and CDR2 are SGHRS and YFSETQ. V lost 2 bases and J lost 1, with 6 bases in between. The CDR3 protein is CASSLGQNTGELFF. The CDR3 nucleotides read TGCGCCAGCAGCTTAGGGCAGAACACCGGGGAGCTGTTTTTT. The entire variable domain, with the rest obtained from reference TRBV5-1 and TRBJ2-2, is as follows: KAGVTQTPRYLIKTRGQQVTLSCSPISGHRSVSWYQQTPGQGLQFLFEYFSETQRNKGNFPGRFSGRQFSNSRSEMNVSTLELGDSALYLCASSLGQNTGELFFGEGSRLTVL.

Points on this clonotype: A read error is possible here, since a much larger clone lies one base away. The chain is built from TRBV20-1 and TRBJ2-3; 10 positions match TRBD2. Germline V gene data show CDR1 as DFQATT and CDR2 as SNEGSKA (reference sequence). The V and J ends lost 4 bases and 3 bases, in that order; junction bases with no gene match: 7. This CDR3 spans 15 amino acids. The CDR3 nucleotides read TGCAGTGCTATCCCTAGCGGGAGTCTAACAGATACGCAGTATTTT. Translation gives CSAIPSGSLTDTQYF.

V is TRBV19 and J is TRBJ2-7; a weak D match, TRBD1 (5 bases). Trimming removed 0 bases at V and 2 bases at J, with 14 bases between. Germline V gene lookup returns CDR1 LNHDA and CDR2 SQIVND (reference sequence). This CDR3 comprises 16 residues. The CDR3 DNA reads TGTGCCAGTAGTATAGATGGACAAACCCGAGCCTACGAGCAGTACTTC. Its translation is CASSIDGQTRAYEQYF.

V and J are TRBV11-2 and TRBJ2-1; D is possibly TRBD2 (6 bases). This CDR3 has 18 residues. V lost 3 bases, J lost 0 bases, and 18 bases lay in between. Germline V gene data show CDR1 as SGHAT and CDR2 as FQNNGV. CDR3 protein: CASSLGRKTVFSYNEQFF. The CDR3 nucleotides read TGTGCCAGCAGCTTGGGGAGGAAGACAGTTTTCTCCTACAATGAGCAGTTCTTC.

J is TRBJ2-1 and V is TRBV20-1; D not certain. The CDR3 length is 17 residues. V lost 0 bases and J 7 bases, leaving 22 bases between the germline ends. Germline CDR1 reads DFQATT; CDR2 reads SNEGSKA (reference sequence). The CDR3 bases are TGCAGTGCTAGAGAACCTCCTGCGGCAAGGAGTTATAATGAGCAGTTCTTC. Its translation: CSAREPPAARSYNEQFF.

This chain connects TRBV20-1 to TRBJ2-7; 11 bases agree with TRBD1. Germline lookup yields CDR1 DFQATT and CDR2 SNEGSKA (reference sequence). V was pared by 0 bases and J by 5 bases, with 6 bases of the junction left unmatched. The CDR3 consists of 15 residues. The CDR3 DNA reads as TGCAGTGCTAGAGACCCCGGACAGGGGGCAGACGAGCAGTACTTC. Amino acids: CSARDPGQGADEQYF.

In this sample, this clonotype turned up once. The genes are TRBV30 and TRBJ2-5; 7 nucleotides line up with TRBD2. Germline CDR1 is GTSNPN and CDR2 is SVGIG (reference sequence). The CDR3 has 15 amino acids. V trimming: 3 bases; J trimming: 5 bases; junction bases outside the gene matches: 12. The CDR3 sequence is CAWSFGGRAGETQYF. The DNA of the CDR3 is TGTGCCTGGAGCTTCGGTGGGAGGGCCGGGGAGACCCAGTACTTC.

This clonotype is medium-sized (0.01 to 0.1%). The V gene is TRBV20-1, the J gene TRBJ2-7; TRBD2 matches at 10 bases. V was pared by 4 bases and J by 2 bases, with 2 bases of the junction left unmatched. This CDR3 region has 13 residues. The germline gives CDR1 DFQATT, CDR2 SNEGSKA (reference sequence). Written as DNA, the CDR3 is TGCAGTGCTACGAGCGGGGGGGCCTACGAGCAGTACTTC. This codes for CSATSGGAYEQYF.

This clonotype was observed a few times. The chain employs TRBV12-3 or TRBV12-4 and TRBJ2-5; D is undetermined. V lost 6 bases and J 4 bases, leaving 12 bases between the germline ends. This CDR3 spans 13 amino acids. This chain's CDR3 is CASRPRSLETQYF. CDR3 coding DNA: TGTGCCAGCAGACCCAGGAGTTTAGAGACCCAGTACTTC.

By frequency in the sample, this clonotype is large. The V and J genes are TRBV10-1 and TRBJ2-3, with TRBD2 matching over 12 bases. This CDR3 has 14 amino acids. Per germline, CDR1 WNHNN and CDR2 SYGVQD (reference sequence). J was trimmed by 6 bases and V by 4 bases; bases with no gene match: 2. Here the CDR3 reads CASSGLAGVDTQYF. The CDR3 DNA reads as TGCGCCAGCAGTGGACTAGCGGGAGTGGATACGCAGTATTTT.

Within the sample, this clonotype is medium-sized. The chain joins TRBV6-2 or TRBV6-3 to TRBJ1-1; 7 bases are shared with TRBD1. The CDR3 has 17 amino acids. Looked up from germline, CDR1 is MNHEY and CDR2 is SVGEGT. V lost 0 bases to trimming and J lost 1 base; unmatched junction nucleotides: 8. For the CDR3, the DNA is TGTGCCAGCAGTTACTCTGGGGCCAGGGGGGCGAACACTGAAGCTTTCTTT. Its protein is CASSYSGARGANTEAFF.

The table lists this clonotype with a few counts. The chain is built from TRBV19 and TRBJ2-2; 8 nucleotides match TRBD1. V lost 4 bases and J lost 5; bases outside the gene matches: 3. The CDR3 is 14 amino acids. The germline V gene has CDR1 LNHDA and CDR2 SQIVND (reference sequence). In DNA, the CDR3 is TGTGCCAGTAGTAGGCAGGGGGCTACCGGGGAGCTGTTTTTT. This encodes CASSRQGATGELFF. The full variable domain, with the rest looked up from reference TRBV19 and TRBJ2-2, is DGGITQSPKYLFRKEGQNVTLSCEQNLNHDAMYWYRQDPGQGLRLIYYSQIVNDFQKGDIAEGYSVSREKKESFPLTVTSAQKNPTAFYLCASSRQGATGELFFGEGSRLTVL.

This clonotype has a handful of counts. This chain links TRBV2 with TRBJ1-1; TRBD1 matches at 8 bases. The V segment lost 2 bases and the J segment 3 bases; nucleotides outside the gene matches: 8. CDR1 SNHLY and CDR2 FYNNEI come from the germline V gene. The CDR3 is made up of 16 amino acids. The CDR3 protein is CASSENGQGLDTEAFF. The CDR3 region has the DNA TGTGCCAGCAGTGAAAATGGACAGGGTTTGGACACTGAAGCTTTCTTT.

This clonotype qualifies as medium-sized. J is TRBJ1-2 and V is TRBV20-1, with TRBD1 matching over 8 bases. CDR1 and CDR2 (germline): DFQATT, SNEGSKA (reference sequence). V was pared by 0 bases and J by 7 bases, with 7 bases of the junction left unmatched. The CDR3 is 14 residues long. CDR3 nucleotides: TGCAGTGCTAGAGATGCTCAGGGGGCGCTTGGCTACACCTTC. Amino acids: CSARDAQGALGYTF.

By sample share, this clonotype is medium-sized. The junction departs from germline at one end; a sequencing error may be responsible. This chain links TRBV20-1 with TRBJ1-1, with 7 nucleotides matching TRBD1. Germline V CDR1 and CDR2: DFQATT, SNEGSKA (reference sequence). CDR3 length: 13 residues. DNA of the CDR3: TGCAGTGCGAGAGGGGGCCTGAACACTGAAGCTTTCTTT. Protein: CSARGGLNTEAFF.

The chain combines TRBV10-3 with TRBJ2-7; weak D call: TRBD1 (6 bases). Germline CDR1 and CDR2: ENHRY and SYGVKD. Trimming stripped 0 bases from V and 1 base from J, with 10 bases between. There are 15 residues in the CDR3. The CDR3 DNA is TGTGCCATCAGTGAGTCGAAGGACAGTTCCTACGAGCAGTACTTC. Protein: CAISESKDSSYEQYF.

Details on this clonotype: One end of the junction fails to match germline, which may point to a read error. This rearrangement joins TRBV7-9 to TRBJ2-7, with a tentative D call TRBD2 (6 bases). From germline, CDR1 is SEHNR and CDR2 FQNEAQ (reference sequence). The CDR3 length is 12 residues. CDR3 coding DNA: TGTGCCAGCAGCAATCAAGGAGGGCCCCTTTTTTTC. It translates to CASSNQGGPLFF.

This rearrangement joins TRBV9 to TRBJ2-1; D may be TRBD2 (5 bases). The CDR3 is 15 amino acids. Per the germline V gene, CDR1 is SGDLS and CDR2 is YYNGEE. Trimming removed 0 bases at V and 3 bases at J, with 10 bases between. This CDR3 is CASSVELVSYNEQFF. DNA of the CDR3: TGTGCCAGCAGCGTAGAACTAGTCAGCTACAATGAGCAGTTCTTC.

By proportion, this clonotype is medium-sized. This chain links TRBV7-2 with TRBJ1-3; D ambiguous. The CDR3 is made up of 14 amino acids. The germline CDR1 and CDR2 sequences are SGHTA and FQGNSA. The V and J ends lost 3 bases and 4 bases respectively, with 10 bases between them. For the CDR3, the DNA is TGTGCCAGCAGCTTCGGACGTGACGGAAACACCATATATTTT. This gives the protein CASSFGRDGNTIYF.

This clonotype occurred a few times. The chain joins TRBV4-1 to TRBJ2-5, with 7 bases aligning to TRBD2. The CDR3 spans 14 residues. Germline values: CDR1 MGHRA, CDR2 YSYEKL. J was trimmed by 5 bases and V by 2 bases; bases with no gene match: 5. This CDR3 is CASSQLAEVETQYF. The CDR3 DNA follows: TGCGCCAGCAGCCAACTAGCGGAGGTGGAGACCCAGTACTTC.

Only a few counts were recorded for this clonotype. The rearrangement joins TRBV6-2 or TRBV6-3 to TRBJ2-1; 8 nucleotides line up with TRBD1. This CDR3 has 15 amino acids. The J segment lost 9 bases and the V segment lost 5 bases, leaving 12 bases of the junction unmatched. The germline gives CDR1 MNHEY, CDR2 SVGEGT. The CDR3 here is CASSDWDRTVSEQFF. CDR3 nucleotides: TGTGCCAGCAGTGATTGGGACAGGACTGTCTCTGAGCAGTTCTTC.

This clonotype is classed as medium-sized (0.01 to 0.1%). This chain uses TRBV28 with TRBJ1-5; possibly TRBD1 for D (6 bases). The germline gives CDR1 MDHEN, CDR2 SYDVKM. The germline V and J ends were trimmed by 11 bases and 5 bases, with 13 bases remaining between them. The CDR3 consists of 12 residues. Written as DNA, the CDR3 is TGTGCCCTCGGGGGGCTCGATCAGCCCCAGCATTTT. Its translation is CALGGLDQPQHF.

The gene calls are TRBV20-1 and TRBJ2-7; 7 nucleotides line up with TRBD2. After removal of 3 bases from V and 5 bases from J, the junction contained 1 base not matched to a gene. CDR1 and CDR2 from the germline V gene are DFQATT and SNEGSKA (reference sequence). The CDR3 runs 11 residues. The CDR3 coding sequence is TGCAGTGCTAGCGCGGGAGACGAGCAGTACTTC. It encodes CSASAGDEQYF.

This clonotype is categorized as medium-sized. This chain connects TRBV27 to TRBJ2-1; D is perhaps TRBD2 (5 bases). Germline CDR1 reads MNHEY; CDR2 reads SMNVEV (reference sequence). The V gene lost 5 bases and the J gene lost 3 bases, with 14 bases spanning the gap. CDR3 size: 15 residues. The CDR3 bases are TGTGCCAGCAGTACGACTCCTAGCAGCTACAATGAGCAGTTCTTC. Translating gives CASSTTPSSYNEQFF.

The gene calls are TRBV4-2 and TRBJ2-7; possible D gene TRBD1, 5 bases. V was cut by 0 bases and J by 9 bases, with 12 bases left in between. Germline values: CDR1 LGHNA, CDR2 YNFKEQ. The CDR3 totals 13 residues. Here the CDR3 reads CASSQDLRQTQYF. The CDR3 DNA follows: TGTGCCAGCAGCCAAGATTTGAGACAGACGCAGTACTTC.

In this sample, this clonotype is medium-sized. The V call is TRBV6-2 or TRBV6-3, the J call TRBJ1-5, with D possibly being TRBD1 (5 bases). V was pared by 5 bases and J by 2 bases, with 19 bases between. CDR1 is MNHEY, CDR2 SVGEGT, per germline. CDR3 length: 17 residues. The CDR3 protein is CASSRPTRAAGNQPQHF. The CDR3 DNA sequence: TGTGCCAGCAGTCGACCCACCAGGGCCGCGGGCAATCAGCCCCAGCATTTT.